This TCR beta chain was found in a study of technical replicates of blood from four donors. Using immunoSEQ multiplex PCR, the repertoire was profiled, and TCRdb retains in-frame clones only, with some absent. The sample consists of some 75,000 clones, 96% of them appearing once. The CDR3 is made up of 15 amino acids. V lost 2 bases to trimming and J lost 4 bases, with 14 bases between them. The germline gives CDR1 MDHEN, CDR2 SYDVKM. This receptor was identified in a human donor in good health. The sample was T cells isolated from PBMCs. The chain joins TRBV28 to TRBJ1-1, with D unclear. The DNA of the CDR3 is TGTGCCAGCAGTTTACCTCCCGAGGGTGTCACTGAAGCTTTCTTT. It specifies CASSLPPEGVTEAFF.